What follows are 22 T cell receptor beta chains derived from one specimen sequenced in a study of cytomegalovirus exposure and HLA in healthy donors. The study ran its PCR with 60 Vbeta and 13 Jbeta primers. Generated by immunoSEQ multiplex PCR, the TCRdb table keeps only in-frame clones and is missing some. The sample records 150,000 to 200,000 clones, around four fifths being singletons. The sample consisted of PBMCs. The receptors here all came from a man aged 40-49 years in good health and CMV-seropositive.

This clone has only a few counts. The rearrangement links TRBV6-5 to TRBJ1-2; D call uncertain. Germline values: CDR1 MNHEY, CDR2 SVGAGI. This CDR3 contains 11 residues. V was trimmed by 5 bases and J by 8 bases, leaving 9 bases between them. CDR3: CASSGPLGYTF. In DNA form, the CDR3 reads TGTGCCAGCAGTGGCCCTTTAGGCTACACCTTC.

This clone has just one count. The V and J genes are TRBV2 and TRBJ2-7; 10 nucleotides align to TRBD2. CDR1 is SNHLY and CDR2 is FYNNEI in the germline V gene. This CDR3 region has 14 residues. V was clipped by 4 bases and J by 3 bases; unmatched bases: 3. The CDR3 DNA is TGTGCCAGCAGTGGACTAGCGGGTCACTACGAGCAGTACTTC. Protein sequence: CASSGLAGHYEQYF.

This chain connects TRBV2 to TRBJ2-3; no clear D gene. Per the germline V gene, CDR1 is SNHLY and CDR2 is FYNNEI. V shed 8 bases and J shed 0 bases, with 3 bases lying between them. The CDR3 loop spans 11 amino acids. DNA of the CDR3: TGTGCCAGCCGGAGCACAGATACGCAGTATTTT. It is translated as CASRSTDTQYF.

V and J are TRBV6-1 and TRBJ1-3; weak D call: TRBD1 (5 bases). V lost 2 bases and J lost 3, with 8 bases in between. Germline values: CDR1 MNHNS, CDR2 SASEGT. The CDR3 runs 14 residues. CDR3: CASSEWGFGNTIYF. DNA of the CDR3: TGTGCCAGCAGTGAATGGGGCTTTGGAAACACCATATATTTT.

This clone was counted a single time. The chain is built from TRBV4-2 and TRBJ1-3, with 8 bases lining up with TRBD1. V dropped 0 bases and J dropped 3; count of bases not matched to a gene: 1. This CDR3 has 15 residues. Germline V gene sequence: CDR1 LGHNA, CDR2 YNFKEQ. Here the CDR3 DNA reads TGTGCCAGCAGCCAAGAGGACAGGGATGGAAACACCATATATTTT. This codes for CASSQEDRDGNTIYF.

The rearrangement uses TRBV4-1 and TRBJ2-7; TRBD1 is a possible D gene (6 bases). The CDR3 loop spans 14 amino acids. CDR1 and CDR2 from the germline V gene are MGHRA and YSYEKL. V dropped 4 bases and J dropped 2 bases, with 12 bases sitting between them. CDR3 nucleotide sequence: TGCGCCAGCAGCCGTCCGACAGGTACCTACGAGCAGTACTTC. It translates to CASSRPTGTYEQYF.

This clone was recorded only once. The V gene is TRBV5-5, the J gene TRBJ2-6; D uncertain. Germline V CDR1 and CDR2: SGHKS, YYEKEE (reference sequence). V lost 0 bases, J lost 0 bases, and 16 bases lay in between. This CDR3 region has 19 residues. CDR3 amino acids: CASSLEQVSINSGANVLTF. CDR3 coding DNA: TGTGCCAGCAGCTTGGAGCAGGTATCTATAAACTCTGGGGCCAACGTCCTGACTTTC. The full variable domain, with the rest looked up from reference TRBV5-5 and TRBJ2-6, is DAGVTQSPTHLIKTRGQQVTLRCSPISGHKSVSWYQQVLGQGPQFIFQYYEKEERGRGNFPDRFSARQFPNYSSELNVNALLLGDSALYLCASSLEQVSINSGANVLTFGAGSRLTVL.

This clone has more than one count but fewer than ten. This chain uses TRBV4-3 with TRBJ1-1; D may be TRBD1 (6 bases). V lost 1 base and J 1 base, leaving 10 bases between the germline ends. This CDR3 has 15 residues. Germline V gene sequence: CDR1 LGHNA, CDR2 YSLEER. CDR3 DNA sequence: TGCGCCAGCAGCCAAGGCGAACAGGGGAACACTGAAGCTTTCTTT. It specifies CASSQGEQGNTEAFF.

This clone was observed at least ten times. V and J are TRBV6-6 and TRBJ2-7, with D uncertain. Trimming cost V 4 bases and J 6 bases, with 22 bases left between them. The length of the CDR3 is 16 residues. Per the germline V gene, CDR1 is MNHNY and CDR2 is SVGAGI (reference sequence). This CDR3 reads CASSSLGLSLLREQYF. In DNA form, the CDR3 reads TGTGCCAGCAGTTCGCTAGGCCTGTCTCTACTACGCGAGCAGTACTTC.

CDR3 sequence (DNA): TGTGCCAGCAGTGAATACCGGACAGGGGGGAATGAAAAACTGTTTTTT. Residues: CASSEYRTGGNEKLFF. The V call is TRBV6-1, the J call TRBJ1-4, with TRBD1 matching over 10 bases. The germline V gene has CDR1 MNHNS and CDR2 SASEGT. The length of the CDR3 is 16 residues. V gave up 2 bases and J gave up 5 bases; unmatched junction bases: 5.

This clone has more than one count but fewer than ten. The chain combines TRBV21-1 with TRBJ1-5; the DNA was not used to check the table's D call, TRBD1. TRBV21-1 is termed a pseudogene. The length of the CDR3 is 18 residues. The chain's CDR3 is CASSKGGVTGSSNQPQHF. CDR3 DNA sequence: TGTGCCAGCAGCAAAGGTGGGGTGACAGGGTCCAGCAATCAGCCCCAGCATTTT.

This clone is medium-sized. The chain combines TRBV4-3 with TRBJ2-6; D is possibly TRBD1 (6 bases). The CDR3 length is 16 residues. In germline, CDR1 is LGHNA, CDR2 YSLEER. The V gene lost 0 bases and the J gene lost 0 bases, with 6 bases spanning the gap. The CDR3: CASSQETGSGANVLTF. In DNA, the CDR3 is TGCGCCAGCAGCCAAGAGACAGGCTCTGGGGCCAACGTCCTGACTTTC.

The V call is TRBV7-9, the J call TRBJ2-5; 14 bases fit TRBD2. V lost 6 bases to trimming and J lost 5 bases; unmatched junction nucleotides: 8. The CDR3 is 16 amino acids. CDR1 is SEHNR and CDR2 is FQNEAQ in the germline V gene (reference sequence). Here the CDR3 DNA reads TGTGCCAGCAGATCGGGACTAGCGGGAGTTCACGAGACCCAGTACTTC. Its translation is CASRSGLAGVHETQYF.

V gene TRBV7-9 combines with J gene TRBJ2-1; 14 positions agree with TRBD2. The CDR3 is 16 amino acids. V lost 3 bases and J lost 7; bases outside the gene matches: 5. Germline V gene data show CDR1 as SEHNR and CDR2 as FQNEAQ (reference sequence). The CDR3 bases are TGTGCCAGCAGCTTCTGGGGACTAGCGGGAGTTAATGAGCAGTTCTTC. Translation: CASSFWGLAGVNEQFF.

This clone has a single count. J is TRBJ2-1 and V is TRBV6-5; TRBD2 aligns across 13 bases. The CDR3 spans 15 residues. Losses at the gene ends were 2 bases for V and 11 bases for J; bases not matched to a gene: 6. Germline V lookup: CDR1 MNHEY, CDR2 SVGAGI. CDR3 sequence reads: CASSYQAGTSGKQFF. CDR3 nucleotide sequence: TGTGCCAGCAGTTACCAAGCGGGGACTAGCGGGAAGCAGTTCTTC.

The V and J genes are TRBV14 and TRBJ2-1, with 8 bases lining up with TRBD2. There are 12 residues in the CDR3. Per germline, CDR1 SGHDN and CDR2 FVKESK. V shed 1 base and J 13 bases; nucleotides not matched to a gene: 3. The chain's CDR3 is CASSQASGFQFF. The CDR3 coding sequence is TGTGCCAGCAGCCAAGCTAGCGGGTTTCAGTTCTTC.

The chain carries TRBV18 and TRBJ2-7; TRBD2 aligns across 7 bases. CDR3 length: 17 amino acids. Germline V gene lookup returns CDR1 KGHSH and CDR2 LQKENI. The J segment lost 1 base and the V segment lost 6 bases, leaving 15 bases of the junction unmatched. The CDR3 DNA sequence: TGTGCCAGCTCCACTCCCTTAGGAGCGGGGCCATCCTACGAGCAGTACTTC. It encodes CASSTPLGAGPSYEQYF.

As to this clone: At the DNA level, this CDR3 is encoded by other sequences in the same sample as well. This chain uses TRBV5-1 with TRBJ2-7; D is unresolved. Trimming took 0 bases from V and 3 from J, leaving 7 bases between them. Germline loops: CDR1 SGHRS, CDR2 YFSETQ. This CDR3 is 13 amino acids long. The CDR3 loop is CASSLGQNYEQYF. In DNA form, the CDR3 reads TGCGCCAGCAGCTTGGGGCAGAACTACGAGCAGTACTTC.

The chain recombines TRBV2 with TRBJ1-1; 8 bases line up with TRBD1. The V and J ends lost 6 bases and 3 bases, in that order; junction bases with no gene match: 6. CDR1 SNHLY and CDR2 FYNNEI come from the germline V gene. This CDR3 spans 14 amino acids. The CDR3 bases are TGTGCCAGCAGCTACAGGGGGATGGACACTGAAGCTTTCTTT. Its translation: CASSYRGMDTEAFF.

The rearrangement links TRBV5-6 to TRBJ1-6; D gene ambiguous. There are 17 residues in the CDR3. The V end was cut by 1 base, the J end by 0 bases, with 11 bases between. Germline CDR1 reads SGHDT; CDR2 reads YYEEEE. CDR3 in DNA: TGTGCCAGCAGCTTGCCGGGAAAGAGCTCCTATAATTCACCCCTCCACTTT. Translation gives CASSLPGKSSYNSPLHF. Based on the CDR3 plus reference TRBV5-6 and TRBJ1-6, the full variable domain is DAGVTQSPTHLIKTRGQQVTLRCSPKSGHDTVSWYQQALGQGPQFIFQYYEEEERQRGNFPDRFSGHQFPNYSSELNVNALLLGDSALYLCASSLPGKSSYNSPLHFGNGTRLTVT.

The DNA for the CDR3 is TGTGCCAGCAGTGAACTCAGGATTACTAATGAAAAACTGTTTTTT. It specifies CASSELRITNEKLFF. The genes are TRBV6-1 and TRBJ1-4; no clear D. Looked up from germline, CDR1 is MNHNS and CDR2 is SASEGT. This CDR3 is built from 15 residues. V was shortened by 2 bases and J by 2 bases, with 9 bases between the two germline ends.

The chain links TRBV18 to TRBJ1-1; D remains unclear. The CDR3 is 14 residues long. V was clipped by 6 bases and J by 2 bases, with 13 bases between them. From germline, CDR1 is KGHSH and CDR2 LQKENI. CDR3 region: CASSAGGSNTEAFF. CDR3 nucleotide sequence: TGTGCCAGCTCGGCGGGAGGGAGCAACACTGAAGCTTTCTTT.